The clone carrying this T cell receptor beta chain turned up a few times. Antigen specificity is unknown. The CDR3 totals 13 residues. V lost 6 bases and J 6 bases, leaving 15 bases between the germline ends. From germline, CDR1 is SQVTM and CDR2 ANQGSEA. TCRdb independently ran MiXCR on the 5' RACE reads; one entry per CDR3 protein. The sample shows about 790,000 distinct CDR3 sequences, around a sixth of them seen only once. The sample is drawn from a study of identical twins. Findings and limits, study-wide: Donors were not followed over many years; analysis was cross-sectional. Low generation probability was overrepresented in out-of-frame alpha sequences shared by twins.

This sample also belongs to another study, concerning T cells expressing NK-cell markers.

The chain recombines TRBV29-1 with TRBJ1-5; D is perhaps TRBD1 (5 bases). Source material: PBMCs. The sequence was collected from a woman aged 18-35 years in good health. CDR3: CSVRRGESQPQHF. The CDR3 DNA is TGCAGCGTCCGACGGGGCGAAAGTCAGCCCCAGCATTTT.